The 12 T cell receptor beta chains listed next were all sequenced from one sample in a study of post-analysis software for immune sequencing data (dated by TCRdb to about 2015). Libraries were prepared through PCR. The instrument was an Illumina HiSeq 2500. To reduce PCR and sequencing biases, unique molecular identifiers were incorporated into the TCR beta cDNA libraries. In TCRdb, the public reads were trimmed at Q25 with fastp and aligned with MiXCR, with productive beta chains retained. When rows share a CDR3 protein, they turn into one entry using the most common DNA and genes. The sample records 250,000 to 300,000 distinct CDR3 sequences, 35% to 40% of which are singletons. 4% to 6% of the sample comes from the top ten. What the research found in general, with its limitations: About five TRBV segments, including TRBV5-6, TRBV5-1 and TRBV20-1, were significantly more frequent in patients than controls.

Their antigens are not known. Sequencing used blood. The origin of the receptors is a girl aged 5-17 years with multiple sclerosis.

CDR3 sequence: CATSRDPGTGNSPLHF. The CDR3 nucleotides read TGTGCCACCAGCAGAGATCCTGGCACGGGGAATTCACCCCTCCACTTT. V usage is TRBV15 and J usage is TRBJ1-6; no clear D gene. The germline V gene encodes CDR1 LNHNV and CDR2 YYDKDF (reference sequence). With 0 bases removed from V and 7 bases from J, the gap between germline ends came to 13 bases. The CDR3 is 16 residues long.

This clonotype was detected many times. The rearrangement uses TRBV29-1 and TRBJ2-2; tentative D call: TRBD1 (5 bases). This CDR3 spans 13 amino acids. With 4 bases removed from V and 7 bases from J, the gap between germline ends came to 13 bases. The germline V gene encodes CDR1 SQVTM and CDR2 ANQGSEA. CDR3 nucleotide sequence: TGCAGCGTTGGGCAGGGCGAAGGCGGGGAGCTGTTTTTT. Encoded protein: CSVGQGEGGELFF.

The chain has TRBV20-1 and TRBJ2-4; 8 positions agree with TRBD1. The CDR3 spans 20 residues. Germline loops: CDR1 DFQATT, CDR2 SNEGSKA (reference sequence). V lost 5 bases and J lost 0; bases outside the gene matches: 21. CDR3 DNA: TGCAGTGCTGGCGGACAGGGAGAAGTCTTGGTCCCAGTAGCCAAAAACATTCAGTACTTC. Translated, it gives CSAGGQGEVLVPVAKNIQYF.

Points on this clonotype: A much larger clone sits a single nucleotide away, making a read error possible. The chain employs TRBV3-1 and TRBJ2-7; 10 positions agree with TRBD1. The end of the DNA aligns better with TRBJ2-4, so the J call may be wrong. This CDR3 has 16 residues. The germline gives CDR1 LGHDT, CDR2 YNNKEL (reference sequence). The CDR3 DNA reads as TGTGCCAGCAGCCCACTCCTGGGACAGGGGTTGGGCATTCAGTACTTC. It specifies CASSPLLGQGLGIQYF.

In its sample, this clonotype ranks as medium-sized (0.01 to 0.1%). V and J are TRBV6-2 or TRBV6-3 and TRBJ2-4; 9 bases match TRBD2. Trimming at V came to 6 bases and at J to 8 bases, leaving 5 bases not matched to a gene. The germline V gene has CDR1 MNHEY and CDR2 SVGEGT. The CDR3 is made up of 13 amino acids. The CDR3 reads CASSGTSQDIQYF. CDR3 DNA sequence: TGTGCCAGCAGCGGGACTAGCCAAGACATTCAGTACTTC.

This clonotype has just a few counts. It may be a read error: a sequence one base away is much more abundant. The CDR3 loop reads CTSSPQTLRQNTQYF. DNA for the CDR3: TGCACCAGCAGCCCCCAAACCTTAAGACAAAATACGCAGTATTTT. The chain employs TRBV5-1 and TRBJ2-3; no clear D gene. Germline CDR1 is SGHRS and CDR2 is YFSETQ. The CDR3 is made up of 15 amino acids.

V and J are TRBV7-6 and TRBJ2-3; 8 bases are shared with TRBD2. Per germline, CDR1 SGHVS and CDR2 FNYEAQ. CDR3 size: 15 residues. J lost 2 bases, V lost 2 bases, and 3 bases had no gene match. The DNA of the CDR3 is TGTGCCAGCAGCTTACGGGGGGGATACACAGATACGCAGTATTTT. Translated: CASSLRGGYTDTQYF.

This clonotype was seen at least ten times. The chain combines TRBV6-5 with TRBJ2-1; 7 bases agree with TRBD1. V shed 4 bases and J 5 bases; nucleotides not matched to a gene: 8. CDR3 length: 15 residues. Germline V gene lookup returns CDR1 MNHEY and CDR2 SVGAGI. The CDR3 DNA reads TGTGCCAGCAGTTCGAACGGACAGGCCAACAATGAGCAGTTCTTC. Its translation is CASSSNGQANNEQFF.

V is TRBV29-1 and J is TRBJ1-2; 9 nucleotides match TRBD1. This CDR3 contains 13 residues. CDR1 and CDR2 (germline): SQVTM, ANQGSEA. V was pared by 4 bases and J by 5 bases, with 5 bases of the junction left unmatched. CDR3 sequence (DNA): TGCAGCGTTGGACAGGGGGATTGGTATGGCTACACCTTC. Its protein is CSVGQGDWYGYTF.

Concerning this clonotype: One end of the junction does not line up with germline, which may come from a read error. The CDR3 DNA is TGTGCCGGCAGCGAGGCCCCAGGGTATCAGCCCCAGCATTTT. Its protein product is CAGSEAPGYQPQHF. The chain uses TRBV2 and TRBJ1-5; weak D call: TRBD1 (5 bases). The CDR3 covers 14 residues. Germline V lookup: CDR1 SNHLY, CDR2 FYNNEI.

A few counts support this clonotype. This chain connects TRBV20-1 to TRBJ1-1; 9 bases match TRBD1. This CDR3 contains 15 residues. V lost 1 base and J lost 2; bases outside the gene matches: 5. CDR1 and CDR2 from the germline V gene are DFQATT and SNEGSKA (reference sequence). For the CDR3, the DNA is TGCAGTGCTAGAGGAGGGACAGGGAGCAACACTGAAGCTTTCTTT. It yields the protein CSARGGTGSNTEAFF.

This clonotype was counted ten times or more. J is TRBJ2-7 and V is TRBV10-3, with D perhaps matching TRBD1 (5 bases). Germline V lookup: CDR1 ENHRY, CDR2 SYGVKD. The CDR3 extends over 14 amino acids. With 0 bases removed from V and 7 bases from J, the gap between germline ends came to 13 bases. CDR3: CAISESTGPGEQYF. CDR3 sequence (DNA): TGTGCCATCAGTGAGTCCACAGGCCCAGGGGAGCAGTACTTC.